One and the same sample provided the 8 T cell receptor beta chains below, sequenced in a study of blood T cell repertoires in COVID-19. Sequencing was performed with immunoSEQ multiplex PCR; in TCRdb, only in-frame clones are kept and a portion is missing. This repertoire shows under 85,000 clones, around 87% found once; its top ten account for more than 4.5%. Source material: peripheral blood. Receptors were obtained from a man aged 45-65 years with acute or convalescent COVID-19.

The gene calls are TRBV6-5 and TRBJ1-5; D is possibly TRBD1 (6 bases). Germline lookup yields CDR1 MNHEY and CDR2 SVGAGI. V was pared by 8 bases and J by 5 bases, with 19 bases between. CDR3 length: 15 residues. In DNA form, the CDR3 reads TGTGCCAGCGTAGGCCCGGGGGGCAGCGATCAGCCCCAGCATTTT. This encodes CASVGPGGSDQPQHF.

The rearrangement uses TRBV6-6 and TRBJ2-5; 13 nucleotides agree with TRBD2. The germline V gene has CDR1 MNHNY and CDR2 SVGAGI (reference sequence). The CDR3 is 16 residues long. Unmatched junction bases numbered 9, after V lost 6 bases and J lost 5 bases. The CDR3 loop reads CASSGTSGRDRETQYF. CDR3 coding DNA: TGTGCCAGCAGCGGCACTAGCGGGAGGGACAGGGAGACCCAGTACTTC.

This chain connects TRBV30 to TRBJ1-5, with 11 nucleotides matching TRBD1. Germline assignment: CDR1 GTSNPN and CDR2 SVGIG (reference sequence). The CDR3 is 13 amino acids. V was clipped by 5 bases and J by 6 bases; unmatched bases: 3. Here the CDR3 DNA reads TGTGCCTGGGCGGGACAGGGGGTTCAGCCCCAGCATTTT. It yields the protein CAWAGQGVQPQHF. Combining the CDR3 with reference TRBV30 and TRBJ1-5 gives the whole variable domain SQTIHQWPATLVQPVGSPLSLECTVEGTSNPNLYWYRQAAGRGLQLLFYSVGIGQISSEVPQNLSASRPQDRQFILSSKKLLLSDSGFYLCAWAGQGVQPQHFGDGTRLSIL.

The V call is TRBV5-1, the J call TRBJ2-2; TRBD2 agrees at 9 bases. This CDR3 contains 18 residues. Germline CDR1 SGHRS, CDR2 YFSETQ. V lost 2 bases and J lost 7; bases outside the gene matches: 15. The CDR3 spells CASSFAGSVAGVGGELFF. The CDR3 nucleotides read TGCGCCAGCAGCTTCGCGGGTTCGGTAGCGGGAGTAGGCGGGGAGCTGTTTTTT.

This chain uses TRBV7-2 with TRBJ1-1, with D hard to call. Germline V gene data show CDR1 as SGHTA and CDR2 as FQGNSA. There are 15 residues in the CDR3. V lost 1 base, J lost 2 bases, and 11 bases lay in between. CDR3 coding DNA: TGTGCCAGCAGCTTAGTCCCAGGCTTTAACACTGAAGCTTTCTTT. Translation: CASSLVPGFNTEAFF.

The V gene is TRBV27, the J gene TRBJ1-2, with D unresolved. CDR1 MNHEY and CDR2 SMNVEV come from the germline V gene (reference sequence). The V end lost 3 bases, the J end lost 0 bases, and 14 bases lay between the germline ends. The CDR3 has 16 amino acids. CDR3 residues: CASSLGIGRTNYGYTF. In nucleotides, the CDR3 is TGTGCCAGCAGTTTGGGTATTGGCAGGACTAACTATGGCTACACCTTC.

The gene calls are TRBV7-9 and TRBJ2-6; 12 bases match TRBD2. J gave up 4 bases and V 5 bases, and 6 bases lay outside the gene matches. CDR1 and CDR2 from the germline V gene are SEHNR and FQNEAQ (reference sequence). The CDR3 has 17 amino acids. CDR3 region: CASSRLAGVTGANVLTF. Written as DNA, the CDR3 is TGTGCCAGCAGCCGACTAGCGGGAGTGACGGGGGCCAACGTCCTGACTTTC.

The chain recombines TRBV9 with TRBJ1-3; D perhaps matches TRBD1 (5 bases). CDR1 SGDLS and CDR2 YYNGEE come from the germline V gene. V lost 4 bases and J lost 4, with 12 bases in between. The CDR3 has 14 residues. CDR3 DNA sequence: TGTGCCAGCAGCACCCAGTGGACAGGAAACACCATATATTTT. As protein: CASSTQWTGNTIYF.